In its sample, the clone carrying this T cell receptor beta chain was seen a few times. The antigen is undetermined. TCRdb processed the 5' RACE reads anew with MiXCR; each CDR3 protein has one entry. The sample contains some 350,000 distinct CDR3 sequences, 6.2% of which appear only once. This sample stems from a study of T cells after yellow fever vaccination. Study as a whole: Those fractions that held only low numbers of cells were prepared using the SMART-Seq v4 Ultra Low Input RNA kit.

V trimming: 4 bases; J trimming: 6 bases; junction bases outside the gene matches: 10. The CDR3 is 15 amino acids. Per germline, CDR1 SGHAT and CDR2 FQNNGV. Study conclusions and caveats: Clonotypes found in both CD4 and CD8 compartments made up a small share. Reappearance after the booster was observed for most primary-vaccination clones (about 96% CD4, less than 90% CD8).

This chain uses TRBV11-2 with TRBJ2-7; 9 bases match TRBD2. The TCR comes from a man aged 30 to 39 who received the YFV17D yellow fever vaccine. The material was PBMCs, obtained 5 days after the yellow fever booster vaccination. The CDR3 sequence: CASSYSGSGRPEQYF. CDR3 in DNA: TGTGCCAGCAGCTATTCGGGTAGCGGGAGACCCGAGCAGTACTTC. Combining the CDR3 with reference TRBV11-2 and TRBJ2-7 gives the whole variable domain EAGVAQSPRYKIIEKRQSVAFWCNPISGHATLYWYQQILGQGPKLLIQFQNNGVVDDSQLPKDRFSAERLKGVDSTLKIQPAKLEDSAVYLCASSYSGSGRPEQYFGPGTRLTVT.